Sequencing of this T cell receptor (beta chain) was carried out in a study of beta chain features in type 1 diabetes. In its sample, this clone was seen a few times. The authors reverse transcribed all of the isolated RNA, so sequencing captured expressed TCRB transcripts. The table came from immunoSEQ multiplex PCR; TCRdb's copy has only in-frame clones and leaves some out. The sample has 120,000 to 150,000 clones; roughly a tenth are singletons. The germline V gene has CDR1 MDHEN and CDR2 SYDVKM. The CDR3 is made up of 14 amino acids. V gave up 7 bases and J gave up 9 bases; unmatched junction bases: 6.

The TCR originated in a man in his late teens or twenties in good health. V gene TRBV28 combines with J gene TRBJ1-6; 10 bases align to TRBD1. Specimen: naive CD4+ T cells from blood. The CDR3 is CASNGQGVFSPLHF. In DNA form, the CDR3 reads TGTGCCAGCAATGGACAGGGGGTATTTTCACCCCTCCACTTT.